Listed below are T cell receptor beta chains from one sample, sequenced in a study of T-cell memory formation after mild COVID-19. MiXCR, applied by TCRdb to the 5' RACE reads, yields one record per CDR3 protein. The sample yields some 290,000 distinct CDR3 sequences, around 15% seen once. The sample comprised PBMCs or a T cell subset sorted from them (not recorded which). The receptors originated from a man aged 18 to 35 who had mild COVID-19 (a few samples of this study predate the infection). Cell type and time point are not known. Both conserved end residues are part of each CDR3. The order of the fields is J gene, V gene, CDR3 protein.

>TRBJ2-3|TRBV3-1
CASCQHRDRAADTQYF
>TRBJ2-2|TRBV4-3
CASSQVVSGNTGELFF
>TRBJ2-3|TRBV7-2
CASSLQGALGDTQYF
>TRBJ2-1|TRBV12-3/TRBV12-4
CASSKRGANNEQFF
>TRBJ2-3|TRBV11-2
CASSSDSHTQYF
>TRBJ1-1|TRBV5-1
CASRQEWGATEAFF
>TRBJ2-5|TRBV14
CASSPQGAGQETQYF
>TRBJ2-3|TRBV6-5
CASSPLIADTQYF
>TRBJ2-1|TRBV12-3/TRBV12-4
CASSLGAIGGNEQFF
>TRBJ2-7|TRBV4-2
CASSRGAYGPYEQYF
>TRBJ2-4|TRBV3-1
CASSQAGFVAKNIQYF
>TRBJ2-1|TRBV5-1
CASSPGTRDYNEQFF
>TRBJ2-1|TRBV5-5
CASRSGTEAYNEQFF
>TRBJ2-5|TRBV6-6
CASSYGKETQYF
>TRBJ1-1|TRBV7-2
CASSPKLGWNTEAFF
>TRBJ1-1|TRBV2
CASPWVAFF
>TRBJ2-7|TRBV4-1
CASSQELTSGNSPYEQYF
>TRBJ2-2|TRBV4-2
CASSQKDHPGELFF
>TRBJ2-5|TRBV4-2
CASSQLLAGTQETQYF
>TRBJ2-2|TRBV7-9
CASSPKGQGHTGELFF
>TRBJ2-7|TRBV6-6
CASSYGTSGLYEQYF
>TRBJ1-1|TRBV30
CAWAPWGTEAFF
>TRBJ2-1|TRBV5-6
CASSSSGGYNEQFF
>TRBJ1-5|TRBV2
CASSPPDGHQPQHF
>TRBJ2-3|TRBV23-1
CASSPGGRGLSGGRSDTQYF
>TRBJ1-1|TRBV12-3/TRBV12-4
CASSLVVEEALDTEAFF